One and the same sample provided the 27 T cell receptor beta chains below, sequenced in a study of T cells in Graves' hyperthyroidism and ophthalmopathy. Amplified TCR beta CDR3 regions came from RNA transcripts. The HTBI set primed first-round TCR CDR3 RT-PCR. Via MiXCR, TCRdb re-called the multiplex PCR reads, giving one row per CDR3 protein. The sample lists about 740,000 distinct CDR3 sequences; 12% to 15% were seen once. What was sequenced was blood. These receptor sequences come from a woman under 30 with Graves' hyperthyroidism.

Regarding this clonotype: One base away lies a much larger clone, so this may be a sequencing read error. The chain uses TRBV27 and TRBJ2-7; D possibly corresponds to TRBD1 (6 bases). The assigned J gene may be wrong: the sequence end matches TRBJ2-1 better. CDR1 is MNHEY, CDR2 SMNVEV, per germline (reference sequence). The CDR3 consists of 15 residues. The CDR3 loop reads CASSLGGGPLYEQFF. The CDR3 DNA follows: TGTGCCAGCAGTTTAGGGGGCGGGCCTCTCTACGAGCAGTTCTTC.

This clonotype showed up just a few times. V is TRBV9 and J is TRBJ2-1; TRBD2 agrees at 16 bases. CDR1 and CDR2 from the germline V gene are SGDLS and YYNGEE. This CDR3 spans 18 amino acids. The trim removed 3 bases at V and 8 bases at J, leaving 11 bases unmatched. The CDR3 is CASSARGTSGRGTDEQFF. CDR3 nucleotide sequence: TGTGCCAGCAGCGCCCGCGGGACTAGCGGGAGGGGGACTGATGAGCAGTTCTTC. The full variable domain, rest sourced from reference TRBV9 and TRBJ2-1, is DSGVTQTPKHLITATGQRVTLRCSPRSGDLSVYWYQQSLDQGLQFLIQYYNGEERAKGNILERFSAQQFPDLHSELNLSSLELGDSALYFCASSARGTSGRGTDEQFFGPGTRLTVL.

In its sample, this clonotype was seen a few times. The gene calls are TRBV7-9 and TRBJ1-1; TRBD1 matches 10 bases. CDR1 and CDR2 (germline): SEHNR, FQNEAQ (reference sequence). Trimming took 0 bases from V and 3 from J; bases not matched to a gene: 10. CDR3 length: 18 amino acids. The CDR3 region has the DNA TGTGCCAGCAGCTTAGCTACAATCCGGGACAGGGGTGACACTGAAGCTTTCTTT. Its translation: CASSLATIRDRGDTEAFF.

This clonotype was detected only a few times. The chain joins TRBV30 to TRBJ2-1, with 13 bases that match TRBD2. The CDR3 consists of 17 residues. Germline V gene lookup returns CDR1 GTSNPN and CDR2 SVGIG (reference sequence). With 4 bases clipped from V and 0 bases from J, the junction kept 6 bases outside the gene matches. CDR3 in DNA: TGTGCCTGGACCCGGGGGACTAGCGGGGTCTCCTACAATGAGCAGTTCTTC. This encodes CAWTRGTSGVSYNEQFF.

This clonotype has just a few counts. The rearrangement uses TRBV7-3 and TRBJ2-5; perhaps D is TRBD1 or TRBD2 (7 bases each). The length of the CDR3 is 16 residues. Germline V gene sequence: CDR1 SGHTA, CDR2 FQGTGA. The germline V and J ends were trimmed by 2 bases and 5 bases, with 18 bases remaining between them. In DNA, the CDR3 is TGTGCCAGCAGCTTACCCCAGGGGGGGCTCCGCGAGACCCAGTACTTC. Protein: CASSLPQGGLRETQYF.

Details on this clonotype: This may come from a read error, since a much larger clone is one base off. V usage is TRBV6-5 and J usage is TRBJ1-1; D is unclear. The CDR3 is 12 residues long. Germline V gives CDR1 MNHEY, CDR2 SVGAGI. Trimming pared 2 bases from V and 4 bases from J, leaving 5 bases between. The CDR3 region is CASSYKGTEAFF. In DNA, the CDR3 is TGTGCCAGCAGTTACAAGGGCACTGAAGCTTTCTTT.

This clonotype has at least ten counts. This rearrangement joins TRBV30 to TRBJ1-1, with D perhaps TRBD1 (5 bases). The germline V gene has CDR1 GTSNPN and CDR2 SVGIG (reference sequence). V was trimmed by 2 bases and J by 7 bases, leaving 17 bases between them. The CDR3 length is 14 residues. CDR3 residues: CAWSRGPPRSEAFF. Written as DNA, the CDR3 is TGTGCCTGGAGTAGGGGACCGCCCCGCAGTGAAGCTTTCTTT.

This clonotype has ten or more counts. The chain links TRBV28 to TRBJ2-3; 13 bases fit TRBD2. This CDR3 spans 16 amino acids. V lost 3 bases, J lost 5 bases, and 5 bases stayed unmatched. Germline-derived CDR1 and CDR2 are MDHEN and SYDVKM. CDR3 protein: CASSFGTSGVGDTQYF. The CDR3 DNA reads TGTGCCAGCAGTTTCGGGACTAGCGGGGTTGGAGATACGCAGTATTTT.

This clonotype was recorded a few times. V is TRBV6-1 and J is TRBJ1-2; D gene ambiguous. Germline V CDR1 and CDR2: MNHNS, SASEGT. V was pared by 7 bases and J by 5 bases, with 11 bases between. This CDR3 has 12 amino acids. The CDR3 reads CASNTREYGYTF. The DNA of the CDR3 is TGTGCCAGCAATACCAGAGAGTATGGCTACACCTTC.

The chain couples TRBV12-3 or TRBV12-4 to TRBJ2-3, with D uncertain. Trimming removed 2 bases at V and 5 bases at J, with 11 bases between. CDR3 length: 14 residues. The DNA of the CDR3 is TGTGCCAGCAGTTTAAGGCTACCCCTAGATACGCAGTATTTT. This codes for CASSLRLPLDTQYF.

This clonotype showed up many times. V usage is TRBV2 and J usage is TRBJ1-5; 8 positions match TRBD1. This CDR3 is 13 amino acids long. Germline V lookup: CDR1 SNHLY, CDR2 FYNNEI. Unmatched junction bases numbered 1, after V lost 7 bases and J lost 2 bases. The CDR3 here is CASMDRGNQPQHF. In DNA form, the CDR3 reads TGTGCCAGCATGGACAGGGGCAATCAGCCCCAGCATTTT.

This clonotype was seen a handful of times. The V gene is TRBV7-8, the J gene TRBJ1-5; weak D call: TRBD1 (5 bases). The CDR3 sequence is 17 residues long. Germline-derived CDR1 and CDR2 are SGHVS and FQNEAQ. V shed 6 bases and J shed 1 base, with 19 bases lying between them. The CDR3 reads CASSPAPSRGSNQPQHF. The CDR3 DNA is TGTGCCAGCAGTCCAGCACCTTCCCGGGGGAGCAATCAGCCCCAGCATTTT. Drawing the rest from reference TRBV7-8 and TRBJ1-5, the complete variable domain is GAGVSQSPRYKVAKRGQDVALRCDPISGHVSLFWYQQALGQGPEFLTYFQNEAQLDKSGLPSDRFFAERPEGSVSTLKIQRTQQEDSAVYLCASSPAPSRGSNQPQHFGDGTRLSIL.

This clonotype was seen only a few times. A much larger clone differs from this one at a single base, so this may be a read error. This rearrangement joins TRBV11-2 to TRBJ2-4, with a weak D call TRBD2 (5 bases). CDR3 size: 14 residues. Trimming removed 6 bases from V and 7 bases from J, with 16 bases in between. Germline-derived CDR1 and CDR2 are SGHAT and FQNNGV. The CDR3 region is CASRLVGPANIQYF. CDR3 bases: TGTGCCAGCAGACTAGTAGGGCCGGCTAACATTCAGTACTTC.

The V gene is TRBV19, the J gene TRBJ2-7; 8 bases fit TRBD2. This CDR3 is 12 amino acids long. V lost 9 bases and J lost 3; bases outside the gene matches: 4. The germline gives CDR1 LNHDA, CDR2 SQIVND (reference sequence). CDR3 protein: CARSGSRYEQYF. As DNA, the CDR3 is TGTGCCAGGAGCGGGAGTCGCTACGAGCAGTACTTC.

This clonotype occurred many times. The chain carries TRBV12-3 or TRBV12-4 and TRBJ1-2; D is ambiguous. The CDR3 covers 12 residues. Trimming took 3 bases from V and 7 from J, leaving 9 bases between them. The DNA of the CDR3 is TGTGCCAGCAGTTTTGCGGGAGCTGGCTACACCTTC. Translating it yields CASSFAGAGYTF.

This clonotype was detected many times. The genes are TRBV7-2 and TRBJ1-6; D is undetermined. Looked up from germline, CDR1 is SGHTA and CDR2 is FQGNSA. Between the trimmed V and J ends, which lost 5 bases and 8 bases, there was a span of 10 bases. The CDR3 covers 13 residues. As DNA, the CDR3 is TGTGCCAGCAGCCGCGGACCGGATTCACCCCTCCACTTT. This encodes CASSRGPDSPLHF.

This clonotype has just a few counts. The chain uses TRBV12-3 or TRBV12-4 and TRBJ2-7; D perhaps matches TRBD2 (5 bases). The CDR3 sequence is 14 residues long. V gave up 3 bases and J gave up 3 bases, with 12 bases separating them. CDR3: CASSLPGNLYEQYF. The CDR3 DNA reads TGTGCCAGCAGTTTGCCGGGGAATCTCTACGAGCAGTACTTC.

This chain joins TRBV14 and TRBJ2-1, with 7 bases lining up with TRBD1. This CDR3 has 15 residues. J was trimmed by 6 bases and V by 2 bases; bases with no gene match: 7. Germline values: CDR1 SGHDN, CDR2 FVKESK. Here the CDR3 reads CASSQRDRLSNEQFF. The CDR3 DNA sequence: TGTGCCAGCAGCCAAAGGGACAGACTTTCCAATGAGCAGTTCTTC. Combining the CDR3 with reference TRBV14 and TRBJ2-1 gives the whole variable domain EAGVTQFPSHSVIEKGQTVTLRCDPISGHDNLYWYRRVMGKEIKFLLHFVKESKQDESGMPNNRFLAERTGGTYSTLKVQPAELEDSGVYFCASSQRDRLSNEQFFGPGTRLTVL.

This clonotype was seen a handful of times. The CDR3 DNA sequence: TGTGCCAGCACCGTAGTACCAGGTGCGTCGCCCCAGCATTTT. As protein: CASTVVPGASPQHF. The V and J genes are TRBV2 and TRBJ1-5; D not resolved. Trimming stripped 7 bases from V and 9 bases from J, with 19 bases between. The CDR3 length is 14 residues. Germline V gives CDR1 SNHLY, CDR2 FYNNEI.

This clonotype was detected only a few times. This chain connects TRBV4-1 to TRBJ2-7; 8 positions match TRBD2. After removal of 1 base from V and 6 bases from J, the junction contained 8 bases not matched to a gene. This CDR3 is built from 15 residues. From germline, CDR1 is MGHRA and CDR2 YSYEKL. The CDR3 DNA is TGCGCCAGCAGCCAAGTTGGGACTAGAGATTCCGAGCAGTACTTC. Protein product: CASSQVGTRDSEQYF.

This clonotype was recorded at least ten times. V gene TRBV30 combines with J gene TRBJ1-2; D gene ambiguous. Germline values: CDR1 GTSNPN, CDR2 SVGIG (reference sequence). This CDR3 is built from 12 residues. CDR3 nucleotide sequence: TGTGCTTTCCCCCACCCCCCGCATGGCTACACCTTC. Encoded protein: CAFPHPPHGYTF.

The gene calls are TRBV6-2 or TRBV6-3 and TRBJ2-1; 9 nucleotides align to TRBD2. Germline V gene sequence: CDR1 MNHEY, CDR2 SVGEGT. V lost 5 bases to trimming and J lost 5 bases; unmatched junction nucleotides: 10. The CDR3 covers 16 residues. CDR3 sequence reads: CASSAYSGSRHNEQFF. The CDR3 DNA is TGTGCCAGCAGTGCTTATAGCGGGAGTCGGCACAATGAGCAGTTCTTC.

This clonotype was counted many times. The chain uses TRBV6-1 and TRBJ2-7; the D is unclear. CDR1 is MNHNS and CDR2 is SASEGT in the germline V gene. The CDR3 is 13 residues long. Trimming pared 5 bases from V and 2 bases from J, leaving 10 bases between. In DNA, the CDR3 is TGTGCCAGCAGTCGGTCCAAAACCTACGAGCAGTACTTC. Its protein is CASSRSKTYEQYF.

The rearrangement links TRBV11-2 to TRBJ2-1; 8 nucleotides align to TRBD1. Germline CDR1 SGHAT, CDR2 FQNNGV. The CDR3 runs 13 residues. Unmatched junction bases numbered 6, after V lost 4 bases and J lost 10 bases. The CDR3 DNA follows: TGTGCCAGCAGCTCAGGGGGCTCCTACGAGCAGTTCTTC. Translating gives CASSSGGSYEQFF.

This chain connects TRBV6-1 to TRBJ1-2, with 9 positions matching TRBD1. The V and J ends lost 9 bases and 7 bases, in that order; junction bases with no gene match: 15. Germline V gene data show CDR1 as MNHNS and CDR2 as SASEGT. The CDR3 is 15 amino acids. CDR3 loop: CASTPGQGVIFGYTF. The CDR3, as DNA: TGTGCCAGTACTCCGGGACAGGGAGTAATCTTTGGCTACACCTTC.

There are many counts of this clonotype. This chain connects TRBV28 to TRBJ2-7; TRBD1 matches 9 bases. This CDR3 comprises 14 residues. J was trimmed by 0 bases and V by 6 bases; bases with no gene match: 3. Germline V lookup: CDR1 MDHEN, CDR2 SYDVKM. The chain's CDR3 is CASRLDRGSYEQYF. CDR3 coding DNA: TGTGCCAGCAGACTGGACAGGGGCTCCTACGAGCAGTACTTC.

Ten or more counts support this clonotype. The chain is built from TRBV7-9 and TRBJ1-4; D gene unclear. This CDR3 region has 16 residues. Germline V CDR1 and CDR2: SEHNR, FQNEAQ (reference sequence). Trimming took off 1 base at V and 8 bases at J, with 17 bases between the two ends. The CDR3 loop is CASSLGSGRFGEKLFF. The CDR3 nucleotides read TGTGCCAGCAGCTTAGGGTCGGGCAGGTTCGGGGAAAAACTGTTTTTT.